This T cell receptor (beta chain) was sequenced in a study of regulatory T cells in long-lasting Graves disease. Study results and caveats: Preferential use of TRBV28, TRBJ1-2 and TRBJ2-5 was seen in persistent disease. TCR diversity was lower in persistent Graves' patients than in newly diagnosed ones.

As to this clonotype: Antigen specificity is unknown.

Per germline, CDR1 SGDLS and CDR2 YYNGEE. This CDR3 spans 15 amino acids. Trimming cost V 4 bases and J 2 bases; bases outside gene matches: 6. Documented time point: persistent/refractory GD, antithyroid drugs over 5 years with positive TRAb. From PBMCs, RNA was extracted and then used to make the TCR library. Sequencing libraries for TCR beta were prepared with iRepertoire HTBI primers and Arm-PCR of CDR3 regions. TCRdb reprocessed the multiplex PCR reads via MiXCR and lists one record per CDR3 protein. This sample carries about 470,000 distinct CDR3 sequences, about a fifth of them seen once, and the ten largest clones take 7% to 9.5%.

The sample consisted of peripheral blood mononuclear cells (PBMCs), taken when the disease was refractory, from a patient treated with antithyroid drugs. This sequence originates from a female donor with Graves disease. The genes are TRBV9 and TRBJ1-5, with TRBD1 matching 7 bases. The CDR3 spells CASSLEGTGNQPQHF. The CDR3 DNA reads TGTGCCAGCAGCTTAGAAGGGACAGGCAATCAGCCCCAGCATTTT.